The clone carrying this TCR beta chain has a count of ten or more. Its specificity is unknown. Germline V CDR1 and CDR2: MDHEN, SYDVKM. The CDR3 totals 13 residues. With V trimmed by 8 bases and J by 7 bases, 8 bases remained unmatched. Unique molecular identifiers were in the cDNA, with template-switch universal primer binding. MiXCR, applied by TCRdb to the 5' RACE reads, yields one record per CDR3 protein. The sample records 1.5 million to 2 million distinct CDR3 sequences, about 32% being singletons. The sample belongs to a study of identical twins. Overall study results and limits: Researchers reported weaker excess twin sharing in beta out-of-frame sequences.

Sequencing used cord blood. The receptor's source is a newborn girl in good health. The gene calls are TRBV28 and TRBJ1-2, with 9 bases matching TRBD1. The CDR3 DNA reads TGTGCCAGCCGGACAGGGGTAATGGGTGGCTACACCTTC. It yields the protein CASRTGVMGGYTF.